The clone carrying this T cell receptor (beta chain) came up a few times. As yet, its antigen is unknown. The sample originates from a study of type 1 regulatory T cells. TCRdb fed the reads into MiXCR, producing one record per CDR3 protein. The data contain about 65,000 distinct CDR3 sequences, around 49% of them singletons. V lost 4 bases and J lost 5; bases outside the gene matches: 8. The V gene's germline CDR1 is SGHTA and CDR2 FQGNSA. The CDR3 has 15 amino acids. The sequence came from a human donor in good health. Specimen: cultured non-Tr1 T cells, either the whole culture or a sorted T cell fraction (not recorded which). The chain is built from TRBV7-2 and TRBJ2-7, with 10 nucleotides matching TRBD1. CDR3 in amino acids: CASSWLTGGGNEQYF. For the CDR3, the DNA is TGTGCCAGCAGCTGGCTGACAGGGGGCGGGAACGAGCAGTACTTC.